This TCR beta chain emerged from a study of CD8 T cells in ankylosing spondylitis. General study findings and limits: A motif in TCR beta, a set of fewer than ten highly homologous variants, appeared characteristic of ankylosing spondylitis blood. Reportedly, matched ankylosing spondylitis synovial fluid was significantly enriched for disease-linked clones. Earlier studies detected some motif variants in reactive arthritis synovial fluid and blood. Disease-linked clones were CD8+ and relatively rare in peripheral blood.

Quantitative barcoded 5'-RACE was used to prepare TCR beta libraries. TCRdb passed the 5' RACE reads through MiXCR, listing each CDR3 protein once. The sample consists of some 700,000 distinct CDR3 sequences, under 20% of them appearing once. This clonotype was seen repeatedly, ten times or more. Its specificity is unknown. Trimming removed 1 base at V and 3 bases at J, with 10 bases between. This CDR3 spans 15 amino acids. Germline CDR1 and CDR2: LGHDT and YNNKEL (reference sequence). The receptor comes from a male donor with ankylosing spondylitis. The sequenced material came from blood, either unsorted or a sorted T cell fraction (not recorded which). J is TRBJ1-5 and V is TRBV3-1; D not resolved. In DNA, the CDR3 is TGTGCCAGCAGCCAAGGTAGTCAGCTCAATCAGCCCCAGCATTTT. It specifies CASSQGSQLNQPQHF.